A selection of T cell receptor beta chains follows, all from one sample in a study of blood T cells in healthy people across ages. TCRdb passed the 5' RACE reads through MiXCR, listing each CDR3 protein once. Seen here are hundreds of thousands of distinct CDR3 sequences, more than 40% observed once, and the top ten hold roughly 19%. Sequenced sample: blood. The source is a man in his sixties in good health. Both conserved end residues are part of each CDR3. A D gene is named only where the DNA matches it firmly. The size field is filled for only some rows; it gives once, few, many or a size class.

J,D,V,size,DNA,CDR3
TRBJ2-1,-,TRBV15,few,TGTGCCACCAGCGCCGACCGGGACCTCTCCTACAATGAGCAGTTCTTC,CATSADRDLSYNEQFF
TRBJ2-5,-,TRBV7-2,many,TGTGCCAGCAGGGAGGGTAGATTGGAGACCCAGTACTTC,CASREGRLETQYF
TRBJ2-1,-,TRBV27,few,TGTGCCAGCAGTTTACGTTGGAGGGCAACCACCTACAATGAGCAGTTCTTC,CASSLRWRATTYNEQFF
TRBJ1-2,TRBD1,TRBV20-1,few,TGCAGTGCCACAAGCGGTACAGGGGGCATCTATGGCTACACCTTC,CSATSGTGGIYGYTF
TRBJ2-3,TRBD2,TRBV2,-,TGTGCCAGCAGCGACCGACTAGCGGGGGATACGCAGTATTTT,CASSDRLAGDTQYF
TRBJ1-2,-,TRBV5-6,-,TGTGCCAGCAGCGGGGGGACAACTAACTATGGCTACACCTTC,CASSGGTTNYGYTF
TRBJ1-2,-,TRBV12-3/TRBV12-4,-,TGTGCCAGCAGTTTTTATTCGGGACCCTATGGCTACACCTTC,CASSFYSGPYGYTF
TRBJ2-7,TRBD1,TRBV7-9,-,TGTGCCAGCAGCAACCGGACAGGGCATTACGAGCAGTACTTC,CASSNRTGHYEQYF
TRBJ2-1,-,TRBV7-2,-,TGTGCCAGCAGGGTGATAGCTGGGAATGAGCAGTTCTTC,CASRVIAGNEQFF
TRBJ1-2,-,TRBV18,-,TGTGCCAGCTCACCAGTACCTGACACGACCAACTATGGCTACACCTTC,CASSPVPDTTNYGYTF
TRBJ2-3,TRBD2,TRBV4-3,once,TGCGCCAGCAGCCAGCAGATTCCAAGCGGGGGTACCGTGCCCGATACGCAGTATTTT,CASSQQIPSGGTVPDTQYF
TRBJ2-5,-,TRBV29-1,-,TGCAGCGGAGGGGGTGGGCAAGAGACCCAGTACTTC,CSGGGGQETQYF
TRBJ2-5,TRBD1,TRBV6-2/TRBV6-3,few,TGTGCCAGCAGTTACGGACAGGGGAGGCAGTACTTC,CASSYGQGRQYF
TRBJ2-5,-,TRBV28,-,TGTGCCAGCAGTTCCCGCCAGGTAGCGGAGCTCCAAGAGACCCAGTACTTC,CASSSRQVAELQETQYF
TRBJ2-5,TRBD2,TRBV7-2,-,TGTGCCGGCAGCTTAGGATTCGCGGCTAGCGGGGTGGAGACCCAGTACTTC,CAGSLGFAASGVETQYF
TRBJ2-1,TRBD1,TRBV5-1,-,TGCGCCAGCAGCTTGGGGGACAGGGAAGCGCACTACGATGAGCAGTTCTTC,CASSLGDREAHYDEQFF
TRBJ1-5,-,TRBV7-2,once,TGTGCCAGCAGCCACATTGGTAGGGGCAATCAGCCCCAGCATTTT,CASSHIGRGNQPQHF
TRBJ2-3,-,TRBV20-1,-,TGCAGTGCCGCTACGGGGTCAGATACGCAGTATTTT,CSAATGSDTQYF
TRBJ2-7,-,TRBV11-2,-,TGTGCCAGCAGCTTATTATCGGTCGAGCAGTACTTC,CASSLLSVEQYF
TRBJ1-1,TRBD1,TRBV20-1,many,TGCAGTGCTATCCTCCGGGACAGGGTTACTGAAGCTTTCTTT,CSAILRDRVTEAFF
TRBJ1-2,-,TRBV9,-,TGTGCCAGCAGCCTGGACTTGGGGAGGGATGGCTACACCTTC,CASSLDLGRDGYTF
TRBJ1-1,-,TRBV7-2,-,TGTGCCAGCAGTTTCCCCAGGACTGAAGCTTTCTTT,CASSFPRTEAFF
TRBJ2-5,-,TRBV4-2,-,TGTGCCAGCAGGCCCGGGGGGCGAGAGACCCAGTACTTC,CASRPGGRETQYF
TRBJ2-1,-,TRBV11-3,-,TGTGCCAGCAGCTTAAGGAATAATCGGGACAATGAGCAGTTCTTC,CASSLRNNRDNEQFF
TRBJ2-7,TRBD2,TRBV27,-,TGTGCCGGCAGTTTAGGGCTAGCGGGGGGGCGGGATGAGCAGTACTTC,CAGSLGLAGGRDEQYF
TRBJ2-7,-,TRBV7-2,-,TGTGCCAGCAGCCAGGGGACTAATCCCTACGAGCAGTACTTC,CASSQGTNPYEQYF
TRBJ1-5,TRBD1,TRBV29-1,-,TGCAGCGTAGAGACAGGGGGGAATCAGCCCCAGCATTTT,CSVETGGNQPQHF
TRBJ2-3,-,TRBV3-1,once,TGTGCCAGCAGCCAAGTCTGGGGAGGTCCGTCCCATACTAGCACAGATACGCAGTATTTT,CASSQVWGGPSHTSTDTQYF
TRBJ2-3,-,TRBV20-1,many,TGCAGTGCTAACATCAACACGGTGATGGACGCAGATACGCAGTATTTT,CSANINTVMDADTQYF
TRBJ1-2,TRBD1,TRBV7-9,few,TGTGCCAGCAGCCGTCGGACAGGGGGCTTCAATGGCTACACCTTC,CASSRRTGGFNGYTF
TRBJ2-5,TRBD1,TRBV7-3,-,TGTGCCAGCAGCTTAGGAACAGGGGGCGCGAAGACCCAGTACTTC,CASSLGTGGAKTQYF
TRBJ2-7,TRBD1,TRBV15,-,TGTGCCACCAGCGCGCCCAGAGGGGACAGGGACTACGAGCAGTACTTC,CATSAPRGDRDYEQYF
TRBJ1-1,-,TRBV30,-,TGTGCCTGGAGTTCGCGAGCTGAAGCCTTCTTT,CAWSSRAEAFF
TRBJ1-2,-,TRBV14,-,TGTGCCAGCAGCCAAGCCAGCGTAGGCGCTGGGGGCTACACCTTC,CASSQASVGAGGYTF
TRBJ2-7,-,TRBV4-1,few,TGCGCCAGCAGCCAAGAGCCTGGGTTGGCCTCCTACGAGCAGTACTTC,CASSQEPGLASYEQYF
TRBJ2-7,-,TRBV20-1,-,TGCAGTGCTTCCGGACAGCCCGTGTCCTCCCAGTACGAGCAGTACTTC,CSASGQPVSSQYEQYF
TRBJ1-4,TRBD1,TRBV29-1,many,TGCAGCGTGCTGGGACAGGATAATGAAAAACTGTTTTTT,CSVLGQDNEKLFF
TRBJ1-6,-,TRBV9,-,TGTGCCAGCAGCGTAGGGGCGCGCGGGTCACCCCTCCACTTT,CASSVGARGSPLHF
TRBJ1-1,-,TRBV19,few,TGTGCCAGTAGTGATCAGCGGCCGGGTACGAACACTGAAGCTTTCTTT,CASSDQRPGTNTEAFF
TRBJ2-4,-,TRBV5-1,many,TGCGCCAGCAGCTTGGCAGGGGGGGCCAAAAACATTCAGTACTTC,CASSLAGGAKNIQYF
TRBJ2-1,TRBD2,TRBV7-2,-,TGTGCCAGCAGCTTAGAAGAGCGGGGGGGCAATGAGCAGTTCTTC,CASSLEERGGNEQFF
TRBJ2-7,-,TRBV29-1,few,TGCAGCGTTGAAGGGGGCAGAAGCTCCTACAATGAGCAGTACTTC,CSVEGGRSSYNEQYF
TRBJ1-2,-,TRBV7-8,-,TGTGCCAGCAGCTTAGGAGCCCAATATGGCTACACCTTC,CASSLGAQYGYTF
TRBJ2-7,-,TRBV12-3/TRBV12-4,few,TGTGCCAGTCGGATCTACGAGCAGTACTTC,CASRIYEQYF